The T cell receptor beta chain under discussion was sequenced for a study of T cell responses to AZD1222 COVID-19 vaccine. Study results and limitations: Seropositivity was recorded at baseline in only 6 or 7 AZD1222 recipients.

On this clone itself: Its specificity is unknown.

With 8 bases clipped from V and 4 bases from J, the junction kept 9 bases outside the gene matches. Germline V CDR1 and CDR2: MNHEY, SVGAGI. This CDR3 has 15 amino acids. Clones were sequenced by immunoSEQ multiplex PCR, and TCRdb holds only the in-frame ones, with some missing. Of 80,000 or so clones in the sample, over 75% were seen once. The source is an adult who received the AZD1222 COVID-19 vaccine. The chain is built from TRBV6-5 and TRBJ1-5; 9 bases map to TRBD1. The sample here was peripheral blood, taken 28 days after the second AZD1222 dose. DNA for the CDR3: TGTGCCAGCTCTGACAGGGGGTCGCGAAATCAGCCCCAGCATTTT. Protein product: CASSDRGSRNQPQHF.